Presented here are 32 T cell receptor beta chains from one specimen sequenced in a study of somatic mutations in cytotoxic T cells in rheumatoid arthritis. Profiling relied on immunoSEQ multiplex PCR, and the TCRdb table lists in-frame clones only, not all of them. The table lists 10,000 or so clones, over 55% of them singletons. The material sequenced was CD8+ T cells sorted from blood. The receptors here all came from an adult with rheumatoid arthritis.

This clone has a handful of counts. V usage is TRBV7-9 and J usage is TRBJ1-5, with D unclear. V was shortened by 1 base and J by 4 bases, with 2 bases between the two germline ends. This CDR3 contains 12 residues. Looked up from germline, CDR1 is SEHNR and CDR2 is FQNEAQ (reference sequence). The CDR3: CASSLENQPQHF. In nucleotides, the CDR3 is TGTGCCAGCAGCTTAGAAAATCAGCCCCAGCATTTT.

The chain combines TRBV7-9 with TRBJ1-1; D possibly corresponds to TRBD1 (6 bases). CDR1 SEHNR and CDR2 FQNEAQ come from the germline V gene (reference sequence). V lost 5 bases and J lost 8, with 12 bases in between. CDR3 length: 12 amino acids. CDR3 coding DNA: TGTGCCAGCAGCCCCGGGGGCCCCGAAGCTTTCTTT. As protein: CASSPGGPEAFF.

The chain joins TRBV7-9 to TRBJ2-1, with TRBD1 identical over 7 bases. This CDR3 has 15 amino acids. Germline V CDR1 and CDR2: SEHNR, FQNEAQ (reference sequence). Trimming cost V 1 base and J 7 bases; bases outside gene matches: 7. CDR3 loop: CASSLEVDRQNEQFF. The CDR3 DNA is TGTGCCAGCAGCTTAGAAGTGGACAGGCAAAATGAGCAGTTCTTC.

In this sample, this clone turned up a few times. This rearrangement joins TRBV7-9 to TRBJ2-7; 8 nucleotides line up with TRBD1. J gave up 6 bases and V 4 bases, and 2 bases lay outside the gene matches. The CDR3 covers 12 residues. Germline lookup yields CDR1 SEHNR and CDR2 FQNEAQ (reference sequence). The CDR3 loop reads CASSYGQGEQYF. Written as DNA, the CDR3 is TGTGCCAGCAGCTATGGACAGGGCGAGCAGTACTTC.

The chain employs TRBV4-1 and TRBJ2-2; TRBD1 agrees at 9 bases. CDR1 is MGHRA and CDR2 is YSYEKL in the germline V gene. The CDR3 is 18 residues long. V gave up 1 base and J gave up 7 bases; unmatched junction bases: 13. The CDR3 is CASSQVLFGDRAIGELFF. CDR3 coding DNA: TGCGCCAGCAGCCAAGTGTTGTTCGGGGACAGGGCTATCGGGGAGCTGTTTTTT.

The J gene is TRBJ2-6, the V gene TRBV2; 10 bases fit TRBD1. This CDR3 region has 17 residues. Germline CDR1 SNHLY, CDR2 FYNNEI. Trimming removed 6 bases from V and 2 bases from J; junction bases left unmatched: 7. The CDR3 DNA follows: TGTGCCAGCAGAGGGACAGGGGACGTAGCTGGGGCCAACGTCCTGACTTTC. Translated, it gives CASRGTGDVAGANVLTF. Drawing the rest from reference TRBV2 and TRBJ2-6, the complete variable domain is EPEVTQTPSHQVTQMGQEVILRCVPISNHLYFYWYRQILGQKVEFLVSFYNNEISEKSEIFDDQFSVERPDGSNFTLKIRSTKLEDSAMYFCASRGTGDVAGANVLTFGAGSRLTVL.

The V call is TRBV7-2, the J call TRBJ1-2; D is ambiguous. Trimming pared 3 bases from V and 7 bases from J, leaving 9 bases between. The CDR3 covers 12 residues. Germline V gene data show CDR1 as SGHTA and CDR2 as FQGNSA. DNA of the CDR3: TGTGCCAGCAGCTTGCCAGCGGGTGGCTACACCTTC. Translating it yields CASSLPAGGYTF.

The chain uses TRBV29-1 and TRBJ2-5; tentative D call: TRBD1 (5 bases). The germline gives CDR1 SQVTM, CDR2 ANQGSEA. CDR3 length: 15 amino acids. Trimming cost V 0 bases and J 11 bases, with 22 bases left between them. The CDR3, as DNA: TGCAGCGTTGAAGATCTGCGGACAAGGCCTGGAGAGCAGTACTTC. Its protein is CSVEDLRTRPGEQYF.

The chain has TRBV4-3 and TRBJ2-1; 12 bases match TRBD2. Germline values: CDR1 LGHNA, CDR2 YSLEER. V was clipped by 4 bases and J by 4 bases; unmatched bases: 5. The CDR3 runs 16 residues. This chain's CDR3 is CASSREGTSGYNEQFF. The DNA of the CDR3 is TGCGCCAGCAGCCGAGAAGGGACTAGCGGGTACAATGAGCAGTTCTTC.

This rearrangement joins TRBV28 to TRBJ2-7; 12 positions agree with TRBD2. With 6 bases clipped from V and 0 bases from J, the junction kept 9 bases outside the gene matches. The V gene's germline CDR1 is MDHEN and CDR2 SYDVKM. The CDR3 loop spans 17 amino acids. This chain's CDR3 is CASSRTSGGISSYEQYF. For the CDR3, the DNA is TGTGCCAGCAGCCGTACTAGCGGGGGGATTAGCTCCTACGAGCAGTACTTC.

The chain combines TRBV18 with TRBJ2-1; the D gene is possibly TRBD1 (6 bases). Trimming pared 1 base from V and 3 bases from J, leaving 10 bases between. The germline V gene has CDR1 KGHSH and CDR2 LQKENI. CDR3 length equals 15 residues. The DNA of the CDR3 is TGTGCCAGCTCACCACGACAGGATAGCTACAATGAGCAGTTCTTC. As protein: CASSPRQDSYNEQFF. The full variable domain, with the rest looked up from reference TRBV18 and TRBJ2-1, is NAGVMQNPRHLVRRRGQEARLRCSPMKGHSHVYWYRQLPEEGLKFMVYLQKENIIDESGMPKERFSAEFPKEGPSILRIQQVVRGDSAAYFCASSPRQDSYNEQFFGPGTRLTVL.

This clone was recorded a few times. The CDR3 region has the DNA TGCGCCAGCAGCTTGGATGGGGGGAACATTCAGTACTTC. As protein: CASSLDGGNIQYF. V usage is TRBV5-1 and J usage is TRBJ2-4, with D possibly matching TRBD2 (6 bases). Trimming stripped 0 bases from V and 7 bases from J, with 8 bases between. Germline V gene data show CDR1 as SGHRS and CDR2 as YFSETQ. The CDR3 contains 13 residues.

V gene TRBV5-1 combines with J gene TRBJ1-2; 8 nucleotides align to TRBD1. This CDR3 is built from 16 residues. V shed 0 bases and J 6 bases; nucleotides not matched to a gene: 10. Germline values: CDR1 SGHRS, CDR2 YFSETQ. The CDR3 here is CASSLAGQGFADGYTF. As DNA, the CDR3 is TGCGCCAGCAGCTTGGCCGGACAGGGATTCGCCGATGGCTACACCTTC. The variable domain in full, with the rest retrieved from reference TRBV5-1 and TRBJ1-2, is KAGVTQTPRYLIKTRGQQVTLSCSPISGHRSVSWYQQTPGQGLQFLFEYFSETQRNKGNFPGRFSGRQFSNSRSEMNVSTLELGDSALYLCASSLAGQGFADGYTFGSGTRLTVV.

This clone was observed a handful of times. A much larger clonotype is one base distant, so this may be a read error. At the DNA level, this CDR3 is encoded by other sequences in the same sample as well. The chain employs TRBV5-6 and TRBJ1-1; unclear D gene. V lost 2 bases and J 0 bases, leaving 2 bases between the germline ends. The germline V gene has CDR1 SGHDT and CDR2 YYEEEE. The CDR3 runs 12 residues. DNA for the CDR3: TGTGCCAGCAGCTTAATGAACACTGAAGCTTTCTTT. Translated: CASSLMNTEAFF. Supplemented by reference TRBV5-6 and TRBJ1-1, the full variable domain reads DAGVTQSPTHLIKTRGQQVTLRCSPKSGHDTVSWYQQALGQGPQFIFQYYEEEERQRGNFPDRFSGHQFPNYSSELNVNALLLGDSALYLCASSLMNTEAFFGQGTRLTVV.

The chain joins TRBV19 to TRBJ2-1; D is possibly TRBD1 (5 bases). CDR3 length: 15 amino acids. The V and J ends lost 3 bases and 5 bases respectively, with 14 bases between them. Germline V lookup: CDR1 LNHDA, CDR2 SQIVND (reference sequence). The CDR3 nucleotides read TGTGCCAGTAGTATTAAAGCAGGGATCCACAATGAGCAGTTCTTC. It is translated as CASSIKAGIHNEQFF.

This clone has more than one count but fewer than ten. The chain has TRBV2 and TRBJ2-1; D may match TRBD1 or TRBD2 (5 bases each). CDR1 is SNHLY and CDR2 is FYNNEI in the germline V gene. Trimming took 6 bases from V and 9 from J, leaving 12 bases between them. CDR3 length: 12 residues. The CDR3 reads CASRAPGGEQFF. The CDR3 DNA reads as TGTGCCAGCAGGGCCCCTGGGGGTGAGCAGTTCTTC.

In this sample, this clone turned up a few times. This chain joins TRBV11-2 and TRBJ2-2; the D is unclear. CDR3 size: 16 residues. Looked up from germline, CDR1 is SGHAT and CDR2 is FQNNGV. V gave up 4 bases and J gave up 3 bases, with 15 bases separating them. CDR3 in DNA: TGTGCCAGCAGCTGGGGTCGCATTCCCTACACCGGGGAGCTGTTTTTT. Translation: CASSWGRIPYTGELFF.

The chain links TRBV28 to TRBJ1-1; D is ambiguous. There are 12 residues in the CDR3. CDR1 is MDHEN, CDR2 SYDVKM, per germline. V was cut by 1 base and J by 7 bases, with 7 bases left in between. The CDR3 DNA is TGTGCCAGCAGTTTATCGTATGGTGAAGCTTTCTTT. Residues: CASSLSYGEAFF.

CDR3 region: CASSIGREWYGYTF. As DNA, the CDR3 is TGTGCCAGTAGTATAGGGCGTGAGTGGTATGGCTACACCTTC. V and J are TRBV19 and TRBJ1-2; no firm D call. The V gene lost 1 base and the J gene lost 5 bases, with 11 bases spanning the gap. The CDR3 extends over 14 amino acids. Per the germline V gene, CDR1 is LNHDA and CDR2 is SQIVND (reference sequence).

The chain couples TRBV7-9 to TRBJ1-4; a weak D match, TRBD1 (5 bases). Per the germline V gene, CDR1 is SEHNR and CDR2 is FQNEAQ (reference sequence). V lost 5 bases to trimming and J lost 6 bases, with 16 bases between them. The CDR3 consists of 15 residues. CDR3: CASSPSGVVDEKLFF. The CDR3 DNA sequence: TGTGCCAGCAGCCCCTCGGGGGTAGTGGATGAAAAACTGTTTTTT.

The chain combines TRBV6-6 with TRBJ2-7; tentatively, D is TRBD1 (5 bases). V lost 0 bases, J lost 3 bases, and 9 bases lay in between. CDR3 length: 14 residues. Germline CDR1 and CDR2: MNHNY and SVGAGI (reference sequence). The CDR3 bases are TGTGCCAGCAGTTACTCGATCAGGGACTACGAGCAGTACTTC. Residues: CASSYSIRDYEQYF.

The chain uses TRBV5-4 and TRBJ2-7; D not resolved. V lost 1 base to trimming and J lost 1 base, with 6 bases between them. Germline V gene lookup returns CDR1 SGHNT and CDR2 YYREEE (reference sequence). The CDR3 totals 13 residues. The CDR3 sequence: CASSLRSSYEQYF. CDR3 DNA: TGTGCCAGCAGCTTGAGGAGTTCCTACGAGCAGTACTTC.

The chain links TRBV5-6 to TRBJ1-5, with D possibly being TRBD1 (5 bases). Trimming shortened V by 0 bases and J by 5 bases, and 15 bases separated the two germline ends. This CDR3 has 16 residues. The germline CDR1 and CDR2 sequences are SGHDT and YYEEEE. The CDR3 loop reads CASSLGQGAFYQPQHF. CDR3 DNA sequence: TGTGCCAGCAGCTTGGGGCAGGGAGCTTTTTATCAGCCCCAGCATTTT. Combining the CDR3 with reference TRBV5-6 and TRBJ1-5 gives the whole variable domain DAGVTQSPTHLIKTRGQQVTLRCSPKSGHDTVSWYQQALGQGPQFIFQYYEEEERQRGNFPDRFSGHQFPNYSSELNVNALLLGDSALYLCASSLGQGAFYQPQHFGDGTRLSIL.

The CDR3 protein is CASSFTGGFDGYTF. In DNA form, the CDR3 reads TGTGCCAGCAGCTTTACAGGGGGCTTTGATGGCTACACCTTC. The chain combines TRBV11-3 with TRBJ1-2, with TRBD1 identical over 9 bases. The germline V gene has CDR1 SGHNT and CDR2 YENEEA. After removal of 3 bases from V and 6 bases from J, the junction contained 5 bases not matched to a gene. This CDR3 is built from 14 residues.

The rearrangement links TRBV7-8 to TRBJ2-3; D is perhaps TRBD2 (6 bases). The CDR3 has 15 residues. The V end lost 3 bases, the J end lost 4 bases, and 14 bases lay between the germline ends. Looked up from germline, CDR1 is SGHVS and CDR2 is FQNEAQ. The CDR3 DNA reads as TGTGCCAGCAGCTTTCCGGCTAGCGCAGCAGATACGCAGTATTTT. It encodes CASSFPASAADTQYF.

In nucleotides, the CDR3 is TGTGCCAGCACCTCCTTTGGGGCAACTAATGAAAAACTGTTTTTT. Protein: CASTSFGATNEKLFF. J is TRBJ1-4 and V is TRBV9; D call uncertain. The germline V gene encodes CDR1 SGDLS and CDR2 YYNGEE. The V end lost 6 bases, the J end lost 0 bases, and 12 bases lay between the germline ends. There are 15 residues in the CDR3.

This chain uses TRBV27 with TRBJ2-1; TRBD2 aligns across 11 bases. CDR3 size: 16 residues. The ends lost 5 bases at V and 0 bases at J; junction bases unmatched: 3. Germline assignment: CDR1 MNHEY and CDR2 SMNVEV (reference sequence). The CDR3, as DNA: TGTGCCAGCAGTCCTAGCGGGGGGCCCTCCTACAATGAGCAGTTCTTC. Translating it yields CASSPSGGPSYNEQFF.

V gene TRBV19 combines with J gene TRBJ1-2; 9 bases are a match to TRBD1. The CDR3 is made up of 14 amino acids. With V trimmed by 3 bases and J by 6 bases, 5 bases remained unmatched. Germline V lookup: CDR1 LNHDA, CDR2 SQIVND (reference sequence). As DNA, the CDR3 is TGTGCCAGTAGTATCCGGGACAGGGTTGATGGCTACACCTTC. This translates into CASSIRDRVDGYTF.

CDR3 in amino acids: CASSQSWDRYSGNTIYF. CDR3 bases: TGTGCCAGCAGCCAAAGTTGGGACAGGTACTCTGGAAACACCATATATTTT. This chain joins TRBV5-6 and TRBJ1-3; 8 nucleotides line up with TRBD1. V shed 4 bases, J shed 0 bases, and the junction held 9 bases outside the gene matches. The CDR3 has 17 amino acids. Germline V gene sequence: CDR1 SGHDT, CDR2 YYEEEE.

The genes are TRBV10-2 and TRBJ1-5; D remains ambiguous. Per the germline V gene, CDR1 is WSHSY and CDR2 is SAAADI. The CDR3 runs 15 residues. The V gene lost 0 bases and the J gene lost 6 bases, with 12 bases spanning the gap. CDR3 in DNA: TGCGCCAGCAGTGAGTCACTGGGAGGCCGTCAGCCCCAGCATTTT. It yields the protein CASSESLGGRQPQHF.

The J gene is TRBJ2-7, the V gene TRBV5-6, with D possibly being TRBD1 (6 bases). Germline V gives CDR1 SGHDT, CDR2 YYEEEE. The CDR3 has 13 residues. Trimming took 3 bases from V and 5 from J, leaving 12 bases between them. The CDR3: CASSYKQGNEQYF. For the CDR3, the DNA is TGTGCCAGCAGCTACAAACAGGGAAACGAGCAGTACTTC.

The chain links TRBV19 to TRBJ2-2, with no clear D. CDR3 length equals 12 residues. Trimming removed 3 bases from V and 6 bases from J, with 5 bases in between. The V gene's germline CDR1 is LNHDA and CDR2 SQIVND (reference sequence). The CDR3 region has the DNA TGTGCCAGTAGTATCTACCCCGGGGAGCTGTTTTTT. The encoded protein is CASSIYPGELFF.